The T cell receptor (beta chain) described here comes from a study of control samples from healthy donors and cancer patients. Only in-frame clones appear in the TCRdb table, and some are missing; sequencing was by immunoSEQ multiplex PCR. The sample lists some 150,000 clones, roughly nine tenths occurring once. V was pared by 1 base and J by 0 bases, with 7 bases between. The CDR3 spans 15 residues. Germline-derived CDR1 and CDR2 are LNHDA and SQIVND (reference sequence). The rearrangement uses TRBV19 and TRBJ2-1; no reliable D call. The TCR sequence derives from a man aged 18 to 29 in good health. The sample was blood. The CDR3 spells CASSIGTSSYNEQFF. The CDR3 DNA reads TGTGCCAGTAGTATAGGAACCTCCTCCTACAATGAGCAGTTCTTC.